These 2 T cell receptor beta chains originate from one sample sequenced in a study of cytomegalovirus exposure and HLA in healthy donors. Primers included in the PCR were 60 Vbeta and 13 Jbeta primers. Repertoires were generated with immunoSEQ multiplex PCR, while TCRdb's copy carries only in-frame clones and drops some. The sample lists about 160,000 clones; approximately 77% were seen once. Sequenced: PBMCs. The receptors were sampled from a man aged 25-40 years in good health and CMV-seropositive.

The V and J genes are TRBV6-5 and TRBJ2-5, with TRBD2 matching over 7 bases. The CDR3 covers 14 residues. Germline CDR1 and CDR2: MNHEY and SVGAGI. The junction had 4 bases not matched to a gene; V was cut back by 2 bases and J by 4 bases. This CDR3 reads CASSYGGGGETQYF. CDR3 bases: TGTGCCAGCAGTTACGGGGGGGGTGGAGAGACCCAGTACTTC.

The chain combines TRBV10-1 with TRBJ2-1, with 7 bases identical to TRBD1. The CDR3 runs 13 residues. Germline loops: CDR1 WNHNN, CDR2 SYGVQD (reference sequence). V shed 3 bases, J shed 6 bases, and the junction held 2 bases outside the gene matches. CDR3: CASSDSGGNEQFF. The CDR3 coding sequence is TGCGCCAGCAGTGACTCAGGGGGCAATGAGCAGTTCTTC.